The subject of this entry is one T cell receptor beta chain. V shed 3 bases and J shed 0 bases, with 22 bases lying between them. The V gene's germline CDR1 is SGHRS and CDR2 YFSETQ. The CDR3 has 19 amino acids. Per the study methods: Researchers report that nucleated cell counts were estimated from reference gene primer amplification. The data were produced by immunoSEQ multiplex PCR, yet TCRdb's version contains in-frame clones alone and is incomplete. V and J calls and clone size are as listed in that table; D and trimming were resolved from the DNA. In the table there are under 85,000 clones, roughly 90% of which are singletons. The data are from a study of blood T cell repertoires in COVID-19. Study overall: Some COVID-19 samples were acute and others convalescent; all came from the United States, Italy and Spain. From T cells, B-cell-depleted T cells, or PBMCs came the material, which was cDNA or gDNA.

Material: peripheral blood. The J gene is TRBJ2-1, the V gene TRBV5-1; D ambiguous. This receptor was taken from a man older than 75 in a cohort sampled during active COVID-19. The CDR3 DNA reads TGCGCCAGCAGCTCGACTCTAGTAGAACCAGAGAGCTCCTACAATGAGCAGTTCTTC. As protein: CASSSTLVEPESSYNEQFF. Full variable domain (outside the CDR3, taken from reference TRBV5-1 and TRBJ2-1): KAGVTQTPRYLIKTRGQQVTLSCSPISGHRSVSWYQQTPGQGLQFLFEYFSETQRNKGNFPGRFSGRQFSNSRSEMNVSTLELGDSALYLCASSSTLVEPESSYNEQFFGPGTRLTVL.